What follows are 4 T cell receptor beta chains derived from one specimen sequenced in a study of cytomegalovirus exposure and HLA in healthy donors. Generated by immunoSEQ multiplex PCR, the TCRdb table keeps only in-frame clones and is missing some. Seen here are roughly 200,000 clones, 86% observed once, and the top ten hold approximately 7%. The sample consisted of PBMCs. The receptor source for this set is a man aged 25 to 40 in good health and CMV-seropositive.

CDR3 bases: TGTGCCAGCAGCTTAAACAGGGGAGGTGGCTACACCTTC. This sequence encodes CASSLNRGGGYTF. The V and J genes are TRBV11-2 and TRBJ1-2; 7 bases are a match to TRBD1. The CDR3 has 13 amino acids. The V gene end was trimmed by 2 bases and the J gene end by 7 bases; junction bases not matched to a gene: 4. Germline V CDR1 and CDR2: SGHAT, FQNNGV.

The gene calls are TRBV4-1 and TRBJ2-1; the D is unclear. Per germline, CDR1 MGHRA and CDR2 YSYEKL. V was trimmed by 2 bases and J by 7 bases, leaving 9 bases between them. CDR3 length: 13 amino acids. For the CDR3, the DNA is TGCGCCAGCAGCCAATCGCGAGCGAATGAGCAGTTCTTC. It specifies CASSQSRANEQFF.

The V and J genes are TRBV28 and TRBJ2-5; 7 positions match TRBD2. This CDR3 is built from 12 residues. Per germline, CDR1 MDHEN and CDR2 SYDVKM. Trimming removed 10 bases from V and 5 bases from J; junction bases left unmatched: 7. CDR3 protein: CATGGGAETQYF. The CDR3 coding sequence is TGTGCCACGGGAGGTGGGGCGGAGACCCAGTACTTC.

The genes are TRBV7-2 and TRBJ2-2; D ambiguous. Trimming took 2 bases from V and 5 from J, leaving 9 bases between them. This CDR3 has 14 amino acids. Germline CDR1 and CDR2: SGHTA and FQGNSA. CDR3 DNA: TGTGCCAGCAGCTTATTACAGATTACCGGGGAGCTGTTTTTT. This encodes CASSLLQITGELFF.